This TCR beta chain stems from a study of cytomegalovirus exposure and HLA in healthy donors. The count of this clone is one. The primer mix had 60 Vbeta and 13 Jbeta primers. The method was immunoSEQ multiplex PCR; TCRdb's version includes in-frame clones alone and lacks a portion of them. The sample yields roughly 100,000 clones, around 60% seen once. The CDR3 length is 16 residues. CDR1 and CDR2 (germline): SGHVS, FQNEAQ. Deletions cut 1 base from V and 1 base from J, with 14 bases between. Sequenced input: PBMCs. This clonotype was obtained from a woman aged 45-59 years in good health and CMV-seronegative. The chain has TRBV7-8 and TRBJ2-7, with D perhaps TRBD2 (5 bases). CDR3 in amino acids: CASSLELGFVSYEQYF. The CDR3, as DNA: TGTGCCAGCAGCTTAGAACTAGGCTTTGTATCCTACGAGCAGTACTTC. Combining the CDR3 with reference TRBV7-8 and TRBJ2-7 gives the whole variable domain GAGVSQSPRYKVAKRGQDVALRCDPISGHVSLFWYQQALGQGPEFLTYFQNEAQLDKSGLPSDRFFAERPEGSVSTLKIQRTQQEDSAVYLCASSLELGFVSYEQYFGPGTRLTVT.